This T cell receptor (beta chain) was retrieved from a study of blood T cell repertoires in COVID-19. Across the study: T cells, B-cell-depleted T cells, or PBMCs supplied cDNA or gDNA.

Seattle patient enrollment occurred during active infection, with longitudinal follow-up thereafter. Trimming cost V 6 bases and J 5 bases, with 22 bases left between them. CDR1 is SGHTA, CDR2 FQGNSA, per germline. CDR3 length: 16 residues. The data were produced by immunoSEQ multiplex PCR, yet TCRdb's version contains in-frame clones alone and is incomplete. The sample holds about 200,000 clones; approximately 86% are singletons and the top ten take around 0.93%. Source material: peripheral blood. The gene calls are TRBV7-2 and TRBJ1-2; maybe TRBD1 (6 bases). This TCR was sampled from a man aged 55 to 70 with COVID-19, enrolled during active disease. For the CDR3, the DNA is TGTGCCAGCAGAACCGGGGGCGGGGGCAGGCAGTATGGCTACACCTTC. This encodes CASRTGGGGRQYGYTF.